Following are 22 T cell receptor beta chains from one sample sequenced in a study of chemoradiotherapy in HPV16-positive cancers. Sequencing used immunoSEQ multiplex PCR; TCRdb keeps in-frame clones, though not all of them. This sample yields roughly 2,000 clones, of which roughly 80% are seen a single time; roughly 9.7% belongs to the top ten. Sample: tumor tissue, taken from a patient who underwent chemoradiotherapy. These receptor sequences come from a human donor with HPV-associated anogenital cancer.

DNA for the CDR3: TGTGCCAGCAGTCGAGCGGGACATGGCAATGAGCAGTTCTTC. Amino acids: CASSRAGHGNEQFF. The chain employs TRBV27 and TRBJ2-1; TRBD2 is a possible D gene (7 bases). V was trimmed by 5 bases and J by 6 bases, leaving 14 bases between them. The germline V gene encodes CDR1 MNHEY and CDR2 SMNVEV (reference sequence). The CDR3 consists of 14 residues.

The chain links TRBV9 to TRBJ2-2; tentatively, D is TRBD2 (7 bases). Trimming removed 0 bases at V and 3 bases at J, with 21 bases between. Per the germline V gene, CDR1 is SGDLS and CDR2 is YYNGEE. CDR3 length equals 19 residues. CDR3 nucleotide sequence: TGTGCCAGCAGCGTAGCTAATTTCCGCGGGGGCCGGGACACCGGGGAGCTGTTTTTT. Amino acids: CASSVANFRGGRDTGELFF.

The rearrangement uses TRBV19 and TRBJ2-7, with 10 bases aligning to TRBD2. Germline CDR1 is LNHDA and CDR2 is SQIVND (reference sequence). Germline trimming cut 4 bases from V and 0 bases from J; bases unmatched to any gene: 9. The CDR3 sequence is 17 residues long. In DNA form, the CDR3 reads TGTGCCAGTAGTACAACCCGGACTAGCGGTTTCTCCTACGAGCAGTACTTC. It specifies CASSTTRTSGFSYEQYF.

This rearrangement joins TRBV9 to TRBJ1-2; 10 bases are a match to TRBD1. Germline V gene lookup returns CDR1 SGDLS and CDR2 YYNGEE. This CDR3 spans 15 amino acids. V lost 3 bases, J lost 8 bases, and 10 bases stayed unmatched. CDR3 sequence (DNA): TGTGCCAGCAGCGGAAGGACAGGGGGTATAGGAGGCTACACCTTC. Amino acid sequence: CASSGRTGGIGGYTF.

With respect to this clone: Its ends do not fully match the called genes, so a read error is possible. The chain combines TRBV7-7 with TRBJ2-2; D is undetermined. Germline V gene lookup returns CDR1 SSHAT and CDR2 FNYEAQ (reference sequence). The CDR3 is made up of 16 amino acids. The CDR3 DNA follows: TGTGCTAGCAGCTCGGCGTATGTAATGAGCACCGGGGAGCTGTTTTTT. This codes for CASSSAYVMSTGELFF.

The genes are TRBV27 and TRBJ1-2, with a tentative D call TRBD1 (5 bases). The CDR3 runs to 15 residues. Looked up from germline, CDR1 is MNHEY and CDR2 is SMNVEV (reference sequence). Trimming cost V 6 bases and J 2 bases, with 16 bases left between them. CDR3 loop: CASRKTGTSNYGYTF. The CDR3 DNA reads TGTGCCAGCAGGAAGACGGGGACGTCAAACTATGGCTACACCTTC.

The rearrangement uses TRBV11-2 and TRBJ2-7, with D tentatively TRBD1 or TRBD2 (6 bases each). V was trimmed by 3 bases and J by 4 bases, leaving 16 bases between them. Germline CDR1 and CDR2: SGHAT and FQNNGV. The CDR3 contains 15 residues. The CDR3 DNA is TGTGCCAGCAGCTTCGTCTTTGGGGGGCAATACGAGCAGTACTTC. It translates to CASSFVFGGQYEQYF.

Only a few counts were recorded for this clone. The V and J genes are TRBV7-9 and TRBJ1-2; D is unresolved. Germline V gene lookup returns CDR1 SEHNR and CDR2 FQNEAQ (reference sequence). V was cut by 1 base and J by 7 bases, with 16 bases left in between. The CDR3 runs 15 residues. The chain's CDR3 is CASSLDRTVLPGYTF. In DNA form, the CDR3 reads TGTGCCAGCAGCTTAGACCGGACGGTCCTCCCTGGCTACACCTTC.

The genes are TRBV6-1 and TRBJ2-1; a weak D match, TRBD2 (6 bases). V lost 11 bases to trimming and J lost 6 bases, with 20 bases between them. Germline assignment: CDR1 MNHNS and CDR2 SASEGT. The CDR3 is 14 residues long. The chain's CDR3 is CAGERSWEANEQFF. The CDR3, as DNA: TGTGCCGGTGAGCGGTCCTGGGAGGCCAATGAGCAGTTCTTC.

The V and J genes are TRBV5-1 and TRBJ2-7, with 12 bases fitting TRBD2. The germline V gene has CDR1 SGHRS and CDR2 YFSETQ. CDR3 length: 15 amino acids. The J segment lost 5 bases and the V segment lost 4 bases, leaving 7 bases of the junction unmatched. As DNA, the CDR3 is TGCGCCAGCAGCCGAAGCCTAGCGGGAGGGGACGAGCAGTACTTC. This gives the protein CASSRSLAGGDEQYF. Full variable domain (rest looked up from reference TRBV5-1 and TRBJ2-7): KAGVTQTPRYLIKTRGQQVTLSCSPISGHRSVSWYQQTPGQGLQFLFEYFSETQRNKGNFPGRFSGRQFSNSRSEMNVSTLELGDSALYLCASSRSLAGGDEQYFGPGTRLTVT.

This sequence joins TRBV28 and TRBJ2-5; no definite D call. The germline V gene encodes CDR1 MDHEN and CDR2 SYDVKM. Between the trimmed V and J ends, which lost 5 bases and 11 bases, there was a span of 18 bases. The CDR3 runs 13 residues. The CDR3: CASSLSLRPEQYF. The CDR3 DNA is TGTGCCAGCAGTCTCTCGTTACGACCGGAGCAGTACTTC. Together with reference TRBV28 and TRBJ2-5, the CDR3 gives the full variable domain: DVKVTQSSRYLVKRTGEKVFLECVQDMDHENMFWYRQDPGLGLRLIYFSYDVKMKEKGDIPEGYSVSREKKERFSLILESASTNQTSMYLCASSLSLRPEQYFGPGTRLLVL.

V is TRBV30 and J is TRBJ2-5, with 8 bases that match TRBD1. The V gene end was trimmed by 2 bases and the J gene end by 2 bases; junction bases not matched to a gene: 19. The length of the CDR3 is 19 residues. The V gene's germline CDR1 is GTSNPN and CDR2 SVGIG (reference sequence). The CDR3 nucleotides read TGTGCCTGGAGTCCCTCTGCCCCGGACAGGGAGGAAGAACAAGAGACCCAGTACTTC. This translates into CAWSPSAPDREEEQETQYF.

The chain has TRBV6-1 and TRBJ2-7; D may be TRBD2 (5 bases). CDR1 MNHNS and CDR2 SASEGT come from the germline V gene. This CDR3 has 13 amino acids. Trimming removed 6 bases from V and 2 bases from J, with 11 bases in between. The CDR3 spells CASREERTYEQYF. The CDR3 nucleotides are TGTGCCAGCAGGGAGGAACGTACCTACGAGCAGTACTTC.

V usage is TRBV5-1 and J usage is TRBJ2-2; 7 nucleotides align to TRBD1. CDR1 and CDR2 (germline): SGHRS, YFSETQ. The CDR3 has 15 amino acids. V was clipped by 8 bases and J by 1 base; unmatched bases: 8. The CDR3 here is CASSPRTGNTGELFF. In nucleotides, the CDR3 is TGCGCCAGTTCCCCTCGGACAGGGAACACCGGGGAGCTGTTTTTT.

The chain employs TRBV6-6 and TRBJ2-1; TRBD2 is a possible D gene (5 bases). Trimming shortened V by 7 bases and J by 6 bases, and 16 bases separated the two germline ends. CDR3 length equals 14 residues. From germline, CDR1 is MNHNY and CDR2 SVGAGI (reference sequence). The CDR3 sequence: CASTDGVSINEQFF. In DNA, the CDR3 is TGTGCCAGCACGGACGGGGTCTCTATCAATGAGCAGTTCTTC.

This clone was detected only a few times. The V gene is TRBV13, the J gene TRBJ2-7, with 11 bases lining up with TRBD2. The trim removed 5 bases at V and 2 bases at J, leaving 8 bases unmatched. Germline values: CDR1 PRHDT, CDR2 FYEKMQ (reference sequence). The CDR3 extends over 16 amino acids. The CDR3 is CASSPPGLAETYEQYF. The DNA of the CDR3 is TGTGCCAGCAGCCCCCCGGGACTAGCGGAGACCTACGAGCAGTACTTC.

V is TRBV6-1 and J is TRBJ2-1, with D unresolved. Trimming cost V 6 bases and J 7 bases, with 13 bases left between them. Germline loops: CDR1 MNHNS, CDR2 SASEGT. This CDR3 contains 13 residues. CDR3 region: CASSELRINEQFF. The CDR3 DNA reads TGTGCCAGCAGCGAACTACGGATTAATGAGCAGTTCTTC.

This clone came up once. The rearrangement joins TRBV6-1 to TRBJ2-5; TRBD1 is a possible D gene (5 bases). Germline V CDR1 and CDR2: MNHNS, SASEGT. The CDR3 extends over 13 amino acids. The V end lost 6 bases, the J end lost 5 bases, and 13 bases lay between the germline ends. The CDR3 nucleotides are TGTGCCAGCAGAACCGCGGCAGGGGAGACCCAGTACTTC. Amino acid sequence: CASRTAAGETQYF.

The table lists this clone with a few counts. J is TRBJ2-2 and V is TRBV21-1; the D call TRBD1 from the table was never checked on the DNA. TRBV21-1 is recorded as a pseudogene. The CDR3 covers 16 residues. The CDR3 spells CASSPFPTDNTGELFF. The CDR3 nucleotides read TGTGCCAGCAGCCCTTTCCCCACAGACAACACCGGGGAGCTGTTTTTT.

The chain combines TRBV6-1 with TRBJ2-5; D unresolved. V lost 8 bases to trimming and J lost 1 base, with 11 bases between them. The CDR3 is made up of 13 amino acids. Germline V gene sequence: CDR1 MNHNS, CDR2 SASEGT. CDR3: CASHRESQETQYF. The CDR3 bases are TGTGCCAGCCACAGAGAGTCCCAAGAGACCCAGTACTTC.

The chain joins TRBV7-9 to TRBJ2-7; D is possibly TRBD2 (5 bases). V lost 0 bases and J 1 base, leaving 7 bases between the germline ends. This CDR3 has 14 residues. In germline, CDR1 is SEHNR, CDR2 FQNEAQ (reference sequence). The CDR3 DNA sequence: TGTGCCAGCAGCTTAGCAGCGGATTCCTACGAGCAGTACTTC. Protein product: CASSLAADSYEQYF.

The J gene is TRBJ1-3, the V gene TRBV2, with 8 nucleotides matching TRBD1. Germline V gives CDR1 SNHLY, CDR2 FYNNEI. CDR3 size: 16 residues. The V gene end was trimmed by 6 bases and the J gene end by 0 bases; junction bases not matched to a gene: 7. The CDR3 region has the DNA TGTGCCAGCAGCGACGGACAGGGAAACTCTGGAAACACCATATATTTT. It is translated as CASSDGQGNSGNTIYF.